The entry below gives a single TCR beta chain sequence along with its context. This clonotype has only a few counts. Its antigen is still unknown. The sample holds no much larger clone one base away, and base qualities are not on file. The data were obtained in a study of blood T cells in healthy people across ages (dated by TCRdb to 2013 to 2016). Study-level background: Template switching captured roughly one uniquely barcoded TCR beta cDNA molecule per two T cells in model experiments. The study measured age-related changes in TCR beta repertoire diversity using deep sequencing normalized with unique cDNA molecular identifiers. Two additional independent replicas of 1 million unique cDNA reads from the same blood draw were analyzed for two donors (one aged 18 to 30 and one aged 80 or older). Four age groups were formed from the donors: young (average approximately 15 years), middle-aged (approximately 42), aged (62) and long-lived (more than 75). Donors of different ages were randomly distributed across sequencing lanes to avoid experimental bias. Broad study findings and their caveats: Observed TCR beta diversity correlated strongly with the percentage of naive T cells measured by flow cytometry. Compared with the aged group, the long-lived group had more naive CD4+ T cells, fewer expanded clones and increased TCR diversity, a pattern suggesting age selection. As age increased, observed TCR beta diversity per million T cells dropped in a roughly linear way, and a significant reduction was already evident by age approximately 40. Donor CMV infection status was unknown, potentially confounding age-related changes in expanded clonotypes. Since profiling was done on bulk unsorted PBMCs, naive and antigen-experienced compartments could not be conclusively compared. Total diversity estimates from one million sequenced T cells were considered lower bounds and underestimates.

V loses 5 bases of germline sequence and J loses 0 bases, and the interval between the two ends is 12 bases. Taken from the germline V gene, the CDR1 and CDR2 loops are SNHLY and FYNNEI. The CDR3 sequence holds 15 residues, the cysteine and phenylalanine included. Only the CDR3 DNA is retained, 45 bases long and in frame from the first base. Receptor amplification or capture employed 5' RACE. Sequencer: Illumina HiSeq 2500. The second PCR ran for about 7 to 11 cycles and used a J-beta primer mix along with a sample-barcoded 5' primer. Each TCR beta cDNA molecule received a unique molecular identifier from a template-switch 5' adaptor carrying 12 random nucleotides. At least 2.5 million CDR3-containing paired-end reads were obtained from each sample. First-strand cDNA synthesis was performed from all RNA using the Mint cDNA synthesis kit, with priming by a TRBC-specific oligonucleotide. Following uracil-DNA glycosylase treatment, all cDNA underwent a first 18-cycle PCR with the universal primers M1SS and BC2_uni_R. In the paper's pipeline: Normalization of each sample was performed by random selection of 1 million high-quality reads, each carrying a distinct molecular identifier. Instead of being binned into consensus sequences, reads that shared molecular identifiers were thrown out. MiTCR, run with a Q25 quality threshold and the strictest error-elimination algorithm, handled CDR3 identification, clonotype clustering and error correction. A nonparametric unseen species model with Euler transformation was used to estimate a lower bound on total TCR beta diversity. The public reads were run again by TCRdb, first through fastp at Q25 and then through MiXCR, and only productive beta chains were kept. Rows merge per CDR3 protein into single entries with the most common DNA and genes. TCRdb assigned the V and J calls; the authors' analysis was not used. For this sample there are roughly 930,000 distinct CDR3 sequences; about 44% appear just once. The ten most abundant clones make up roughly 13% of the sample.

The approximately 41 donors, aged about 6 to 90 years, were systemically healthy Caucasian individuals from Russia. About 9.6 milliliters of peripheral blood were collected from each donor into EDTA-treated Vacutainer tubes. Ficoll-Paque density-gradient centrifugation was used to isolate PBMCs, with at least 6.5 million obtained per sample. Trizol reagent was used to extract total RNA from PBMCs, with at least 5 micrograms per sample. The percentages of naive CD45RAhigh/CD27high T cells were determined by flow cytometry on a PBMC aliquot from every donor. The receptor was derived from a man aged 30 to 45 in good health. The receptor chain draws on TRBV2 and TRBJ2-3, with no D gene named confidently. Sequencing input: blood. The CDR3 here reads CASSLPGPSTDTQYF. In nucleotides, the sequence is TGTGCCAGCAGTCTACCAGGTCCTAGCACAGATACGCAGTATTTT.